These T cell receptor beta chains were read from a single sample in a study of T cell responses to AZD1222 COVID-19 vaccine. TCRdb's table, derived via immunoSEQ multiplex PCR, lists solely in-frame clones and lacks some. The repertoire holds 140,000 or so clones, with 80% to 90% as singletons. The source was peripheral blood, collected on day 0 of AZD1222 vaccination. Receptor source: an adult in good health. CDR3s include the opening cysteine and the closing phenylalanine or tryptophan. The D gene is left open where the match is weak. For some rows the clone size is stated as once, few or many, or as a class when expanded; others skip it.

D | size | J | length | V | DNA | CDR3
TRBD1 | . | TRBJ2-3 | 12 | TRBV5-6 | TGTGCCAGCAGCCCGGGACAGGATACGCAGTATTTT | CASSPGQDTQYF
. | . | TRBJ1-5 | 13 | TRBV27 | TGTGCCAGCAGTTTCTCTCGGTCTCGACCCCAGCATTTT | CASSFSRSRPQHF
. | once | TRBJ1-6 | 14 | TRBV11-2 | TGTGCCAGCAGCCTATCGGACAATAATTCACCCCTCCACTTT | CASSLSDNNSPLHF
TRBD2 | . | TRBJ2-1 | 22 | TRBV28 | TGTGCCAGCAGTTTTCCTGAATCCGGGACTAGCGACCCGGACTTCTCCTACAATGAGCAGTTCTTC | CASSFPESGTSDPDFSYNEQFF
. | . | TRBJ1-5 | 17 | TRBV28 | TGTGCCAGCAGCCCTCTCGGCGGACGTTCCACCAATCAGCCCCAGCATTTT | CASSPLGGRSTNQPQHF
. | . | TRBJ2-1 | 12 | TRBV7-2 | TGTGCCAGCAGCCTAGGCTACAATGAGCAGTTCTTC | CASSLGYNEQFF
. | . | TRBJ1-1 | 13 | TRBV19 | TGTGCCAGTGGGGAGGTTCCCGGCACTGAAGCTTTCTTT | CASGEVPGTEAFF
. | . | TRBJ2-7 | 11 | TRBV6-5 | TGTGCCAGCAGGAACAGGGTTGAGCAGTACTTC | CASRNRVEQYF
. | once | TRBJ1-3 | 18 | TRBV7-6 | TGTGCCAGCAGCTTAACGTTAGCGGACAGTTACTCTGGAAACACCATATATTTT | CASSLTLADSYSGNTIYF
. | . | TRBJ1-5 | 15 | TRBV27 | TGTGCCAGCAGTCCCCGGACAGTTAACAATCAGCCCCAGCATTTT | CASSPRTVNNQPQHF
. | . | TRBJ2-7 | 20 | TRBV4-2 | TGTGCCAGCAGCCAAAGGGGGGGGCAGGGACCTCTGGGCGTTCCTTACGAGCAGTACTTC | CASSQRGGQGPLGVPYEQYF